Described below is a single TCR beta chain sequence and its context. Data came from immunoSEQ multiplex PCR; TCRdb stores just in-frame clones and leaves some out. The table shows 7,000 to 9,500 clones, with 55% to 75% occurring only once. The V and J ends lost 3 bases and 10 bases respectively, with 13 bases between them. CDR3 length: 12 amino acids. Germline loops: CDR1 SQVTM, CDR2 ANQGSEA. The data originate from a study of OX40 agonist ivuxolimab in advanced cancers. The sample here was CD4+ or CD8+ T cells sorted from blood, taken in a trial of the OX40 agonist ivuxolimab. The sequence was collected from an adult with an advanced solid tumor such as melanoma, head and neck, liver or kidney cancer. The chain is built from TRBV29-1 and TRBJ2-1; D remains ambiguous. The CDR3 sequence is CSVEVIRQEQFF. The CDR3, as DNA: TGCAGCGTTGAGGTTATAAGGCAAGAGCAGTTCTTC.